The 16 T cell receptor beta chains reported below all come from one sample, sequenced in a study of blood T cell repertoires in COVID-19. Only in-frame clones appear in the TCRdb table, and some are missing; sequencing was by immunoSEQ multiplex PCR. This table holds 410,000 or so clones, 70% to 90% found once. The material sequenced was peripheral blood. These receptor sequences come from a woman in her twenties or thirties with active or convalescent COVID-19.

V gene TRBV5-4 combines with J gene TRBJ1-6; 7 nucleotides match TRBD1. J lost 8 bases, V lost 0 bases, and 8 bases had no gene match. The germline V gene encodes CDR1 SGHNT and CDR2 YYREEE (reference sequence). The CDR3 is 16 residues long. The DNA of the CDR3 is TGTGCCAGCAGCTTGGGCAGACAGGGTTTAGATTCACCCCTCCACTTT. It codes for CASSLGRQGLDSPLHF.

CDR3 loop: CASLQNPSGGDTGELFF. In DNA, the CDR3 is TGTGCCAGCCTCCAAAACCCTAGCGGGGGGGACACCGGGGAGCTGTTTTTT. V and J are TRBV21-1 and TRBJ2-2; the table's TRBD2 call for D was not verified on the DNA. TRBV21-1 is deemed a pseudogene. CDR3 length: 17 residues.

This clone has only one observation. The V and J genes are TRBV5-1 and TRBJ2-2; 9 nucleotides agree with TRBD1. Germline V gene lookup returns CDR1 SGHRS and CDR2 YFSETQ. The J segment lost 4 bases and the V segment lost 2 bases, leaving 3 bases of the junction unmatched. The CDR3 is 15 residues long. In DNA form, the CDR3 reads TGCGCCAGCAGCTTCGGGACAGGGTCCACCGGGGAGCTGTTTTTT. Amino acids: CASSFGTGSTGELFF. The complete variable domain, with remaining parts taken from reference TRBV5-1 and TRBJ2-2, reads KAGVTQTPRYLIKTRGQQVTLSCSPISGHRSVSWYQQTPGQGLQFLFEYFSETQRNKGNFPGRFSGRQFSNSRSEMNVSTLELGDSALYLCASSFGTGSTGELFFGEGSRLTVL.

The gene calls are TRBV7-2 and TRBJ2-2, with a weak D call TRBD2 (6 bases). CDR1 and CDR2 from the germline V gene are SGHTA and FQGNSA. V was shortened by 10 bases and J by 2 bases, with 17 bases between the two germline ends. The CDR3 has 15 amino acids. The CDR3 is CATRRGGANTGELFF. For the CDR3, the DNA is TGTGCCACCCGACGCGGCGGGGCCAACACCGGGGAGCTGTTTTTT.

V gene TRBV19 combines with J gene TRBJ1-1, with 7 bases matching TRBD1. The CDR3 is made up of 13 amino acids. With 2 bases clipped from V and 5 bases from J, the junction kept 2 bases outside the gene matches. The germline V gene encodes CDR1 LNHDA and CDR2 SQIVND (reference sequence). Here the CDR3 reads CASSIPTGTEAFF. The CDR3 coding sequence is TGTGCCAGTAGTATACCGACAGGGACTGAAGCTTTCTTT.

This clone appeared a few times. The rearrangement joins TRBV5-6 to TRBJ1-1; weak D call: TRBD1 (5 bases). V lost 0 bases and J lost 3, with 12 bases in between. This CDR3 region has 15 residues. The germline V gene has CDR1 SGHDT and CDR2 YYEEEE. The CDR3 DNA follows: TGTGCCAGCAGCTTGGCCAATGCAGGGTACACTGAAGCTTTCTTT. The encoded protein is CASSLANAGYTEAFF.

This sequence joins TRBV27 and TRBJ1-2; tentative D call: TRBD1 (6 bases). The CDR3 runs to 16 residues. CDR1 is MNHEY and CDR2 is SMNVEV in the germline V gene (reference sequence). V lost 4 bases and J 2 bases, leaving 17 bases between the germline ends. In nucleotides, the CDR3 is TGTGCCAGCAGTTCCCTTGGACAGTCCCTCAACTATGGCTACACCTTC. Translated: CASSSLGQSLNYGYTF.

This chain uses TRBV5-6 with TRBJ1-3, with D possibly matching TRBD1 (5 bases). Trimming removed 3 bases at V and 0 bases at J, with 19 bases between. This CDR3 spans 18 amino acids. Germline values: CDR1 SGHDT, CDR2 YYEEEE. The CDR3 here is CASSSQRGIPISGNTIYF. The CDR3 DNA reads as TGTGCCAGCAGCTCCCAGCGGGGGATTCCTATCTCTGGAAACACCATATATTTT. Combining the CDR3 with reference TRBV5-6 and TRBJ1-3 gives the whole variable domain DAGVTQSPTHLIKTRGQQVTLRCSPKSGHDTVSWYQQALGQGPQFIFQYYEEEERQRGNFPDRFSGHQFPNYSSELNVNALLLGDSALYLCASSSQRGIPISGNTIYFGEGSWLTVV.

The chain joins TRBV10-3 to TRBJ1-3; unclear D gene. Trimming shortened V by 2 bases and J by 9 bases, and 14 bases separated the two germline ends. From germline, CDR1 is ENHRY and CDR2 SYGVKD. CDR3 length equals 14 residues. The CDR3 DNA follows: TGTGCCATCAGTGAGAAGTGGCTCAACCGCACCATATATTTT. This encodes CAISEKWLNRTIYF.

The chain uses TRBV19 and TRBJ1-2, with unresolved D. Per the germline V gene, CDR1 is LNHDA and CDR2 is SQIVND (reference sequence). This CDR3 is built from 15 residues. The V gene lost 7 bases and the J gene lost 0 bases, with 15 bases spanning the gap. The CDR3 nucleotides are TGTGCCAGTACCCTGAGGTCAGAAACTAACTATGGCTACACCTTC. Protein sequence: CASTLRSETNYGYTF.

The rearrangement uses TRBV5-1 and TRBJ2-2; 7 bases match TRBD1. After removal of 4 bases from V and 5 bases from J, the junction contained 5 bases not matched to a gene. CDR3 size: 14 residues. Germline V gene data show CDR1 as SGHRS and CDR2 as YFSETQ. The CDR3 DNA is TGCGCCAGCAGCGTCACACAGGGGACCGGGGAGCTGTTTTTT. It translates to CASSVTQGTGELFF.

The CDR3 loop is CASSLARQGFMNTEAFF. CDR3 bases: TGCGCCAGCAGCCTCGCCAGGCAGGGGTTCATGAACACTGAAGCTTTCTTT. V usage is TRBV5-1 and J usage is TRBJ1-1, with D possibly TRBD1 on 6 matching bases. Germline V gene data show CDR1 as SGHRS and CDR2 as YFSETQ. Trimming took off 4 bases at V and 0 bases at J, with 19 bases between the two ends. The CDR3 has 17 amino acids. Full variable domain (remainder filled in from reference TRBV5-1 and TRBJ1-1): KAGVTQTPRYLIKTRGQQVTLSCSPISGHRSVSWYQQTPGQGLQFLFEYFSETQRNKGNFPGRFSGRQFSNSRSEMNVSTLELGDSALYLCASSLARQGFMNTEAFFGQGTRLTVV.

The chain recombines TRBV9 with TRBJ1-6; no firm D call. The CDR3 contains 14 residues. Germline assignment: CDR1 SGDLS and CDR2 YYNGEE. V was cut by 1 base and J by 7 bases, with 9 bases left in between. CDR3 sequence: CASSVMPENSPLHF. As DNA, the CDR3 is TGTGCCAGCAGCGTAATGCCCGAGAATTCACCCCTCCACTTT.

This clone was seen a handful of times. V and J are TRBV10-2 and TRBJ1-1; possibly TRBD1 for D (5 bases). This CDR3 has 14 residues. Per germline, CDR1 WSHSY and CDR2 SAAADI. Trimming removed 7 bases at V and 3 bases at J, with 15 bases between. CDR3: CASNQGVLYTEAFF. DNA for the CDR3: TGCGCCAGCAACCAAGGGGTCTTGTACACTGAAGCTTTCTTT.

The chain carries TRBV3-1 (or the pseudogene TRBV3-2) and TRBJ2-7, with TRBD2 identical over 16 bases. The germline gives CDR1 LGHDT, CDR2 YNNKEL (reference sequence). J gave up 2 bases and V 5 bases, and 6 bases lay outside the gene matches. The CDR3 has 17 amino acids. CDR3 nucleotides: TGTGCCAGCAGCGGGACTAGCGGGGGGGAAATAACCTACGAGCAGTACTTC. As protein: CASSGTSGGEITYEQYF.

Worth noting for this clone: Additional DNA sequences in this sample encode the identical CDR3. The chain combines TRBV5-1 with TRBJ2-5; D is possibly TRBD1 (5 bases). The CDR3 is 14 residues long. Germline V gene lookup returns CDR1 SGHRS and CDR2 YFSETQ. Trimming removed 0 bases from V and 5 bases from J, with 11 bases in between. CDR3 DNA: TGCGCCAGCAGCTTGGAGGGGAACGGGGAGACCCAGTACTTC. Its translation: CASSLEGNGETQYF. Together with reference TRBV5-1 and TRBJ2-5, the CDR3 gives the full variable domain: KAGVTQTPRYLIKTRGQQVTLSCSPISGHRSVSWYQQTPGQGLQFLFEYFSETQRNKGNFPGRFSGRQFSNSRSEMNVSTLELGDSALYLCASSLEGNGETQYFGPGTRLLVL.